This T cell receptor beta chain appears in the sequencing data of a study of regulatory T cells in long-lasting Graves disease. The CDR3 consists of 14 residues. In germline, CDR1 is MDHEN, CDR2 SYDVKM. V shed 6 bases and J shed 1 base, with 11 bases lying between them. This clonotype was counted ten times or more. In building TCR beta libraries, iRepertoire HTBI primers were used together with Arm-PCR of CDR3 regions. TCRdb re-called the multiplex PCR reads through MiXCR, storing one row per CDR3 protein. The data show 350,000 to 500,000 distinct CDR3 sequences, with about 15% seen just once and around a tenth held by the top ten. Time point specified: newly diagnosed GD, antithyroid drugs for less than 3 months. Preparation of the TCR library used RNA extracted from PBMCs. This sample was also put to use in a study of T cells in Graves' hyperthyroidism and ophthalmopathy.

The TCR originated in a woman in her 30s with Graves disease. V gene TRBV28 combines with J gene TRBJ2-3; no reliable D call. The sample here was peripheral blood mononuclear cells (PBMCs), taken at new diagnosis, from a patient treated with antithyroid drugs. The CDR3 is CASRPHLGTDTQYF. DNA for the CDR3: TGTGCCAGCAGGCCTCACCTCGGCACAGATACGCAGTATTTT.